Included here is one T cell receptor (beta chain) sequence, with context. Its specificity is not known. This PCR relied on a set of 60 Vbeta primers and 13 Jbeta primers. Repertoires were generated with immunoSEQ multiplex PCR, while TCRdb's copy carries only in-frame clones and drops some. The profile shows under 250,000 clones, 85% to 90% of them singletons. The record originates from a study of cytomegalovirus exposure and HLA in healthy donors. Findings and caveats of the study: Later analysis identified a missense DCLRE1C variant that was linked to TCR beta V- and J-gene trimming. TCR beta V segments were, for the most part, productive about 87% or about 30% of the time in an earlier analysis. Under in vitro conditions, three CMV-associated chains were confirmed as specific for CMV antigens.

Donors had nominal health at sampling but likely had unrecorded immune exposures. From germline, CDR1 is SEHNR and CDR2 FQNEAQ (reference sequence). Between the trimmed V and J ends, which lost 6 bases and 5 bases, there was a span of 10 bases. This CDR3 contains 12 residues. This chain joins TRBV7-9 and TRBJ1-2; tentative D call: TRBD1 (5 bases). The specimen sequenced was PBMCs. This sequence was found in a human donor in good health. This CDR3 reads CASSTQGYGYTF. The DNA for the CDR3 is TGTGCCAGCAGTACGCAGGGTTATGGCTACACCTTC.